A single sample is the source of the 27 T cell receptor beta chains below, sequenced in a study of blood T cell repertoires in COVID-19. Assay: immunoSEQ multiplex PCR; the TCRdb copy retains only in-frame clones and omits some. The profile shows roughly 230,000 clones, about 86% of them singletons. Sequencing was carried out using peripheral blood. The receptors come from a man between 40 and 49 years old with active or convalescent COVID-19.

CDR3 residues: CASSPDYGQGFNYGYTF. Written as DNA, the CDR3 is TGCGCCAGCAGCCCGGACTACGGACAGGGTTTTAACTATGGCTACACCTTC. V usage is TRBV4-1 and J usage is TRBJ1-2; 8 bases map to TRBD1. From germline, CDR1 is MGHRA and CDR2 YSYEKL. The CDR3 runs to 17 residues. J gave up 1 base and V 4 bases, and 11 bases lay outside the gene matches.

The chain carries TRBV24-1 and TRBJ1-2; possible D gene TRBD1, 5 bases. The CDR3 runs 16 residues. Germline V gene lookup returns CDR1 KGHDR and CDR2 SFDVKD. With 3 bases removed from V and 1 base from J, the gap between germline ends came to 14 bases. CDR3 protein: CATSDTGAVDNYGYTF. The CDR3 nucleotides are TGTGCCACCAGTGATACTGGGGCAGTAGATAACTATGGCTACACCTTC.

The rearrangement links TRBV7-9 to TRBJ2-3, with a tentative D call TRBD2 (6 bases). V lost 0 bases to trimming and J lost 1 base, with 8 bases between them. The CDR3 totals 15 residues. The V gene's germline CDR1 is SEHNR and CDR2 FQNEAQ (reference sequence). The CDR3 reads CASSLAASGTDTQYF. CDR3 coding DNA: TGTGCCAGCAGCTTAGCGGCTAGCGGCACAGATACGCAGTATTTT.

The V gene is TRBV12-3 or TRBV12-4, the J gene TRBJ2-2; D call uncertain. CDR3 length: 13 residues. The V end was cut by 4 bases, the J end by 0 bases, with 3 bases between. DNA for the CDR3: TGTGCCAGCAGTTCAGCGAACACCGGGGAGCTGTTTTTT. The encoded protein is CASSSANTGELFF.

V and J are TRBV30 and TRBJ1-2; D is ambiguous. V was pared by 3 bases and J by 4 bases, with 24 bases between. The germline V gene has CDR1 GTSNPN and CDR2 SVGIG (reference sequence). This CDR3 has 17 amino acids. CDR3 protein: CAWSSQGRVPLGYGYTF. In DNA, the CDR3 is TGTGCCTGGAGCTCACAAGGGAGGGTTCCTTTAGGCTATGGCTACACCTTC.

This chain links TRBV2 with TRBJ1-2, with a possible D match to TRBD1 (5 bases). The ends were cut back, 10 bases at V and 9 bases at J, with 18 bases in the middle. This CDR3 is built from 12 residues. Germline CDR1 and CDR2: SNHLY and FYNNEI. The CDR3 nucleotides read TGTGCCATAGGAACGTCTGGGGCGCGCTACACCTTC. Amino acid sequence: CAIGTSGARYTF.

V usage is TRBV7-9 and J usage is TRBJ2-7, with 7 bases identical to TRBD1. The CDR3 extends over 12 amino acids. The germline gives CDR1 SEHNR, CDR2 FQNEAQ (reference sequence). The V gene end was trimmed by 3 bases and the J gene end by 6 bases; junction bases not matched to a gene: 2. The DNA for the CDR3 is TGTGCCAGCAGCTTCACAGGGGTCGAGCAGTACTTC. Amino acids: CASSFTGVEQYF.

The gene calls are TRBV6-1 and TRBJ1-5; the match to TRBD1 covers 7 bases. The CDR3 sequence is 12 residues long. Germline-derived CDR1 and CDR2 are MNHNS and SASEGT. V lost 5 bases, J lost 15 bases, and 10 bases stayed unmatched. CDR3 sequence: CASSSRDSSWHF. DNA for the CDR3: TGTGCCAGCAGTAGTCGGGACAGCTCCTGGCATTTT.

The rearrangement uses TRBV6-6 and TRBJ1-5, with 9 bases lining up with TRBD1. The CDR3 is 16 residues long. Germline values: CDR1 MNHNY, CDR2 SVGAGI (reference sequence). The trim removed 7 bases at V and 2 bases at J, leaving 9 bases unmatched. The CDR3 sequence: CASTADRGKGNQPQHF. CDR3 nucleotides: TGTGCCAGCACCGCAGACAGGGGGAAGGGCAATCAGCCCCAGCATTTT.

The chain uses TRBV18 and TRBJ1-2, with 7 nucleotides matching TRBD1. Germline V lookup: CDR1 KGHSH, CDR2 LQKENI. This CDR3 spans 13 amino acids. Trimming removed 4 bases from V and 8 bases from J; junction bases left unmatched: 7. The CDR3 region has the DNA TGTGCCAGCTCACTCCGACAGGGAGAGGGCTACACCTTC. It encodes CASSLRQGEGYTF.

This clone was recorded once. V is TRBV5-8 and J is TRBJ2-2; the D gene is possibly TRBD1 (6 bases). V lost 1 base and J lost 5, with 12 bases in between. The CDR3 consists of 15 residues. CDR1 is SGHTS and CDR2 is YDEGEE in the germline V gene. The chain's CDR3 is CASSLIHQGTGELFF. The CDR3 DNA follows: TGTGCCAGCAGCTTGATACACCAGGGGACCGGGGAGCTGTTTTTT.

This clone was detected a few times. The identical CDR3 is also encoded by other nucleotide sequences in the sample. This chain connects TRBV7-9 to TRBJ1-1; 7 positions agree with TRBD1. V dropped 5 bases and J dropped 1; count of bases not matched to a gene: 4. CDR1 SEHNR and CDR2 FQNEAQ come from the germline V gene (reference sequence). CDR3 length equals 14 residues. Here the CDR3 DNA reads TGTGCCAGCAGCCTCGGACAGGCGAACACTGAAGCTTTCTTT. It translates to CASSLGQANTEAFF.

This clone was seen once. V is TRBV18 and J is TRBJ1-4; tentatively, D is TRBD1 (5 bases). Germline-derived CDR1 and CDR2 are KGHSH and LQKENI. There are 15 residues in the CDR3. Trimming left V 3 bases short and J 6 bases short, with 14 bases between. CDR3 region: CASSPGGATHEKLFF. The CDR3 nucleotides read TGTGCCAGCTCACCGGGAGGGGCTACTCATGAAAAACTGTTTTTT.

In nucleotides, the CDR3 is TGTGCCAGCAGACCCGGGACAGGCACAGATACGCAGTATTTT. Translation gives CASRPGTGTDTQYF. V gene TRBV11-2 combines with J gene TRBJ2-3, with 7 bases fitting TRBD1. The CDR3 is 14 residues long. Per germline, CDR1 SGHAT and CDR2 FQNNGV. The V segment lost 6 bases and the J segment 1 base; nucleotides outside the gene matches: 4. The full variable domain, in which reference TRBV11-2 and TRBJ2-3 provide the parts outside the CDR3, is EAGVAQSPRYKIIEKRQSVAFWCNPISGHATLYWYQQILGQGPKLLIQFQNNGVVDDSQLPKDRFSAERLKGVDSTLKIQPAKLEDSAVYLCASRPGTGTDTQYFGPGTRLTVL.

CDR3 sequence reads: CASSPGQLGYTF. CDR3 in DNA: TGTGCCAGCAGTCCAGGACAGTTAGGCTACACCTTC. V gene TRBV2 combines with J gene TRBJ1-2, with D perhaps matching TRBD1 (6 bases). CDR1 and CDR2 from the germline V gene are SNHLY and FYNNEI. Trimming stripped 5 bases from V and 8 bases from J, with 12 bases between. This CDR3 region has 12 residues.

This chain uses TRBV7-8 with TRBJ1-6; 8 bases map to TRBD1. The CDR3 is made up of 16 amino acids. The V segment lost 5 bases and the J segment 2 bases; nucleotides outside the gene matches: 5. Germline V gene lookup returns CDR1 SGHVS and CDR2 FQNEAQ. The CDR3 sequence: CASSPDRGPYNSPLHF. DNA for the CDR3: TGTGCCAGCAGCCCCGACAGGGGACCCTATAATTCACCCCTCCACTTT.

The chain carries TRBV12-3 or TRBV12-4 and TRBJ2-5; no clear D. V was cut by 6 bases and J by 1 base, with 9 bases left in between. The CDR3 is 13 amino acids. CDR3 DNA sequence: TGTGCCAGCAGCCCCACCGGCCAAGAGACCCAGTACTTC. It yields the protein CASSPTGQETQYF.

V gene TRBV2 combines with J gene TRBJ2-2, with 10 bases that match TRBD1. Germline values: CDR1 SNHLY, CDR2 FYNNEI. CDR3 length: 14 amino acids. Germline trimming cut 8 bases from V and 3 bases from J; bases unmatched to any gene: 3. This CDR3 is CASSGQGYTGELFF. The CDR3 DNA is TGTGCCAGCTCGGGACAGGGGTACACCGGGGAGCTGTTTTTT. Combining the CDR3 with reference TRBV2 and TRBJ2-2 gives the whole variable domain EPEVTQTPSHQVTQMGQEVILRCVPISNHLYFYWYRQILGQKVEFLVSFYNNEISEKSEIFDDQFSVERPDGSNFTLKIRSTKLEDSAMYFCASSGQGYTGELFFGEGSRLTVL.

The chain combines TRBV19 with TRBJ1-2; 7 nucleotides agree with TRBD1. The junction had 7 bases not matched to a gene; V was cut back by 1 base and J by 5 bases. This CDR3 has 15 residues. Germline CDR1 reads LNHDA; CDR2 reads SQIVND (reference sequence). CDR3 residues: CASSIGQGMQYGYTF. The CDR3 bases are TGTGCCAGTAGTATAGGACAGGGTATGCAGTATGGCTACACCTTC. Together with reference TRBV19 and TRBJ1-2, the CDR3 gives the full variable domain: DGGITQSPKYLFRKEGQNVTLSCEQNLNHDAMYWYRQDPGQGLRLIYYSQIVNDFQKGDIAEGYSVSREKKESFPLTVTSAQKNPTAFYLCASSIGQGMQYGYTFGSGTRLTVV.

DNA of the CDR3: TGTGCCAGCAGCCCGGGACTAGCGGGAGGGACCGGGGAGCTGTTTTTT. This gives the protein CASSPGLAGGTGELFF. This chain uses TRBV7-3 with TRBJ2-2; TRBD2 matches at 16 bases. The CDR3 length is 16 residues. From germline, CDR1 is SGHTA and CDR2 FQGTGA. V gave up 5 bases and J gave up 5 bases; unmatched junction bases: 2.

This rearrangement joins TRBV2 to TRBJ2-1, with D perhaps TRBD1 (5 bases). The CDR3 runs 15 residues. Trimming removed 5 bases from V and 10 bases from J, with 21 bases in between. Germline assignment: CDR1 SNHLY and CDR2 FYNNEI. The CDR3 protein is CASSREGHHAGEQFF. The CDR3 DNA is TGTGCCAGCAGTCGTGAAGGGCACCACGCAGGGGAGCAGTTCTTC. The whole variable domain, remainder taken from reference TRBV2 and TRBJ2-1, is EPEVTQTPSHQVTQMGQEVILRCVPISNHLYFYWYRQILGQKVEFLVSFYNNEISEKSEIFDDQFSVERPDGSNFTLKIRSTKLEDSAMYFCASSREGHHAGEQFFGPGTRLTVL.

CDR3 residues: CASSLQGSYEQYF. The CDR3 nucleotides are TGTGCCAGCAGCTTACAGGGGAGCTACGAGCAGTACTTC. The rearrangement uses TRBV5-5 and TRBJ2-7, with 7 nucleotides matching TRBD1. Germline V gene sequence: CDR1 SGHKS, CDR2 YYEKEE (reference sequence). J gave up 3 bases and V 2 bases, and 2 bases lay outside the gene matches. CDR3 length: 13 residues.

V is TRBV15 and J is TRBJ1-1; a possible D gene is TRBD1 (5 bases). V was trimmed by 3 bases and J by 2 bases, leaving 16 bases between them. Germline CDR1 reads LNHNV; CDR2 reads YYDKDF (reference sequence). This CDR3 comprises 16 residues. The CDR3 reads CATSRDTDSYNTEAFF. CDR3 bases: TGTGCCACCAGCAGGGATACTGACAGTTACAACACTGAAGCTTTCTTT.

The chain employs TRBV2 and TRBJ2-1; maybe TRBD1 (5 bases). The germline gives CDR1 SNHLY, CDR2 FYNNEI. CDR3 length: 14 amino acids. With 6 bases removed from V and 8 bases from J, the gap between germline ends came to 17 bases. CDR3 region: CASRIRQNVDEQFF. The CDR3 DNA follows: TGTGCCAGCAGGATCCGACAGAATGTGGATGAGCAGTTCTTC.

This rearrangement joins TRBV5-1 to TRBJ1-1; no reliable D call. The CDR3 contains 11 residues. V was pared by 5 bases and J by 3 bases, with 5 bases between. Germline lookup yields CDR1 SGHRS and CDR2 YFSETQ. CDR3 nucleotides: TGCGCCAGCAGGGCACACACTGAAGCTTTCTTT. Amino acids: CASRAHTEAFF. Supplemented by reference TRBV5-1 and TRBJ1-1, the full variable domain reads KAGVTQTPRYLIKTRGQQVTLSCSPISGHRSVSWYQQTPGQGLQFLFEYFSETQRNKGNFPGRFSGRQFSNSRSEMNVSTLELGDSALYLCASRAHTEAFFGQGTRLTVV.

This clone was seen ten or more times. This chain uses TRBV2 with TRBJ1-6; TRBD1 matches 9 bases. J was trimmed by 8 bases and V by 7 bases; bases with no gene match: 9. Germline-derived CDR1 and CDR2 are SNHLY and FYNNEI. The CDR3 runs to 15 residues. Here the CDR3 reads CASNPGQGTHSPLHF. CDR3 bases: TGTGCCAGCAACCCCGGACAGGGGACACATTCACCCCTCCACTTT. Full variable domain (outside the CDR3, taken from reference TRBV2 and TRBJ1-6): EPEVTQTPSHQVTQMGQEVILRCVPISNHLYFYWYRQILGQKVEFLVSFYNNEISEKSEIFDDQFSVERPDGSNFTLKIRSTKLEDSAMYFCASNPGQGTHSPLHFGNGTRLTVT.

The chain joins TRBV3-1 (or the pseudogene TRBV3-2) to TRBJ1-3; 7 positions agree with TRBD1. CDR1 LGHDT and CDR2 YNNKEL come from the germline V gene (reference sequence). The CDR3 has 14 residues. The J segment lost 8 bases and the V segment lost 4 bases, leaving 8 bases of the junction unmatched. The CDR3: CASSPWDRRHTIYF. The DNA for the CDR3 is TGTGCCAGCAGCCCCTGGGACAGAAGGCACACCATATATTTT.